This T cell receptor (beta chain) was observed in a study of blood T cell repertoires in COVID-19. Study summary: The United States, Italy and Spain were the sources of the acute and convalescent COVID-19 samples. Sample material is recorded as cDNA or gDNA derived from T cells, B-cell-depleted T cells, or PBMCs.

Patients of the Seattle cohort, enrolled during active infection, were followed longitudinally. Profiling relied on immunoSEQ multiplex PCR, and the TCRdb table lists in-frame clones only, not all of them. Of approximately 120,000 clones in the sample, 60% to 80% were seen once. This clone was seen only a few times. Sample: peripheral blood. This TCR was sampled from an elderly man with COVID-19, enrolled during active disease.

CDR3 amino acids: CASSQGVPDNSPLHF. The CDR3 DNA follows: TGCGCCAGCAGCCAAGGAGTTCCCGATAATTCACCCCTCCACTTT. V is TRBV4-1 and J is TRBJ1-6; D uncertain. Germline V gene data show CDR1 as MGHRA and CDR2 as YSYEKL. The CDR3 loop spans 15 amino acids. V shed 1 base and J shed 5 bases, with 9 bases lying between them.